This T cell receptor beta chain was retrieved from a study of STAT5B mutations in CD4+ large granular lymphocyte leukemia. Clones were sequenced by immunoSEQ multiplex PCR, and TCRdb holds only the in-frame ones, with some missing. Found here are more than 30,000 clones, around 84% of them singletons; the top ten hold roughly 2.5%. CDR1 and CDR2 (germline): SGDLS, YYNGEE. Between the trimmed V and J ends, which lost 3 bases and 1 base, there was a span of 12 bases. This CDR3 spans 15 amino acids. The chain joins TRBV9 to TRBJ2-3, with D perhaps TRBD2 (6 bases). The sample was CD4+ T cells from blood buffy coats. The sequence was obtained from a human donor in good health. This chain's CDR3 is CASSGRDFRTDTQYF. Here the CDR3 DNA reads TGTGCCAGCAGCGGCCGGGACTTTCGCACAGATACGCAGTATTTT.